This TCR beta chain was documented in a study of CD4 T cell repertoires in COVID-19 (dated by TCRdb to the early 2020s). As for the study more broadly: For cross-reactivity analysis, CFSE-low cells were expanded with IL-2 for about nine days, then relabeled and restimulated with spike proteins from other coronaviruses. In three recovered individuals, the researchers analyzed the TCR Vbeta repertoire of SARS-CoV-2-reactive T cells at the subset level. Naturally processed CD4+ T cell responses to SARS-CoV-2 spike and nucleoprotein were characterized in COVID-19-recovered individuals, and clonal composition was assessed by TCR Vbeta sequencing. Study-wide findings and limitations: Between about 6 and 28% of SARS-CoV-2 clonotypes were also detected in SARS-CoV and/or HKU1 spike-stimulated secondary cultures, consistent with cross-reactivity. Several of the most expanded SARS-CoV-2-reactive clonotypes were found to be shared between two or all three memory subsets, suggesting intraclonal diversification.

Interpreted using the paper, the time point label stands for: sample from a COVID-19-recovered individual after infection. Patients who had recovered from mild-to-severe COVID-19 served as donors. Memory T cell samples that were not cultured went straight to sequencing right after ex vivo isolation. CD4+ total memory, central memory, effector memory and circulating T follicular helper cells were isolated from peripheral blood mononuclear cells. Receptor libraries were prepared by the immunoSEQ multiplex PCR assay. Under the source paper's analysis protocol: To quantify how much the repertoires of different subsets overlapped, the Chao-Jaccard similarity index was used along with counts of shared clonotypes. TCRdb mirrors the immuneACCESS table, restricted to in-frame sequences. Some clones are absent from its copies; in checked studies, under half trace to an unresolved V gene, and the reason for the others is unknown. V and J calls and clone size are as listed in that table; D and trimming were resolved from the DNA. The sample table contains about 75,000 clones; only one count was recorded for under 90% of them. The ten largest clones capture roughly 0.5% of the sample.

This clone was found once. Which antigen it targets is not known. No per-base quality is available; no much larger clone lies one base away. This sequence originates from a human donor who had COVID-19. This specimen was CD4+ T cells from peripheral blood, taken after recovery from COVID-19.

The nucleotides read TGTGCCAGCGGCGGACAGCGTAGGGGGCGAGGAAGCTCCTACAATGAGCAGTTCTTC. The translation is CASGGQRRGRGSSYNEQFF. The sequence joins TRBV9 to TRBJ2-1; 7 junctional bases match TRBD1. Looking up the germline V gene yields CDR1 SGDLS and CDR2 YYNGEE. The CDR3 runs 19 amino acids, cysteine and phenylalanine included. CDR3 DNA only is kept here, 57 bases in frame from base 1. The junction shows trimming of 7 bases on V and 0 bases on J, and the gene matches do not reach 19 bases of it. With the rest looked up from the reference TRBV9 and TRBJ2-1 genes rather than sequenced, the full variable domain is DSGVTQTPKHLITATGQRVTLRCSPRSGDLSVYWYQQSLDQGLQFLIQYYNGEERAKGNILERFSAQQFPDLHSELNLSSLELGDSALYFCASGGQRRGRGSSYNEQFFGPGTRLTVL.